A single sample gave rise to the 13 T cell receptor beta chains below, sequenced in a study of beta chain features in type 1 diabetes. Notes on the study in general: Moderately but significantly shorter TCRB CDR3s were found in Type 1 diabetes patients in all four CD4+ subsets.

Isolated RNA was reverse transcribed in full, so expressed TCRB transcripts were sequenced. TCRdb's table, derived via immunoSEQ multiplex PCR, lists solely in-frame clones and lacks some. Of some 140,000 clones in the sample, roughly 10% are singletons; the top ten hold around 0.79%. No antigen is known for these receptors. The sequenced sample consisted of central memory CD4+ T cells from blood. The receptors shown here come from a man younger than 40 with type 1 diabetes.

The CDR3 region is CASSLTQGNNEQFF. The CDR3 DNA follows: TGTGCCAGCAGTTTAACCCAGGGGAACAATGAGCAGTTCTTC. The chain couples TRBV6-5 to TRBJ2-1; D is possibly TRBD1 (6 bases). The CDR3 runs to 14 residues. CDR1 is MNHEY and CDR2 is SVGAGI in the germline V gene. Trimming stripped 4 bases from V and 5 bases from J, with 12 bases between.

This chain joins TRBV9 and TRBJ1-1; D unresolved. The CDR3 is made up of 13 amino acids. The ends were cut back, 4 bases at V and 4 bases at J, with 11 bases in the middle. The germline V gene has CDR1 SGDLS and CDR2 YYNGEE. In nucleotides, the CDR3 is TGTGCCAGCAGCTTCCAAACGGGCACTGAAGCTTTCTTT. As protein: CASSFQTGTEAFF.

This clone was counted only a few times. This chain uses TRBV11-2 with TRBJ2-5, with no clear D. The CDR3 has 12 amino acids. Deletions cut 5 bases from V and 4 bases from J, with 8 bases between. CDR1 SGHAT and CDR2 FQNNGV come from the germline V gene. The CDR3 DNA is TGTGCCAGCAGCCCCACATCAGAGACCCAGTACTTC. It translates to CASSPTSETQYF.

This clone came up a few times. The rearrangement links TRBV5-8 to TRBJ2-5; 7 bases are shared with TRBD1. The length of the CDR3 is 15 residues. Germline CDR1 reads SGHTS; CDR2 reads YDEGEE. The ends lost 4 bases at V and 4 bases at J; junction bases unmatched: 10. The chain's CDR3 is CASSRHRGYGETQYF. In DNA form, the CDR3 reads TGTGCCAGCAGCCGCCACAGGGGTTACGGAGAGACCCAGTACTTC.

This clone has just a few counts. The rearrangement links TRBV2 to TRBJ2-1; TRBD1 aligns across 8 bases. V shed 6 bases and J 8 bases; nucleotides not matched to a gene: 12. The germline CDR1 and CDR2 sequences are SNHLY and FYNNEI. This CDR3 contains 15 residues. The CDR3 sequence is CASSPTGQGTDEQFF. In DNA form, the CDR3 reads TGTGCCAGCAGCCCGACAGGACAGGGAACAGATGAGCAGTTCTTC.

The V and J genes are TRBV30 and TRBJ1-4; TRBD1 matches at 7 bases. V trimming: 8 bases; J trimming: 5 bases; junction bases outside the gene matches: 5. Germline loops: CDR1 GTSNPN, CDR2 SVGIG (reference sequence). CDR3 length equals 12 residues. The CDR3 DNA is TGTGCCGGGGACAGATCAAATGAAAAACTGTTTTTT. Protein product: CAGDRSNEKLFF.

Only a few counts were recorded for this clone. This sample also contains other DNA sequences that code for the same CDR3. The chain has TRBV7-3 and TRBJ1-1; possibly TRBD1 for D (5 bases). V gave up 5 bases and J gave up 1 base, with 11 bases separating them. The CDR3 consists of 14 residues. CDR1 and CDR2 (germline): SGHTA, FQGTGA. Here the CDR3 reads CASSLGGENTEAFF. CDR3 in DNA: TGTGCCAGCAGCCTCGGGGGTGAGAACACTGAAGCTTTCTTT.

The genes are TRBV25-1 and TRBJ2-3; the D gene is possibly TRBD1 (6 bases). Looked up from germline, CDR1 is MGHDK and CDR2 is SYGVNS. This CDR3 is built from 13 residues. Trimming stripped 5 bases from V and 6 bases from J, with 12 bases between. Here the CDR3 DNA reads TGTGCCAGCAGTTACAGGACAGCCGATACGCAGTATTTT. Translating gives CASSYRTADTQYF.

This clone turned up a few times. The gene calls are TRBV18 and TRBJ2-3; no clear D gene. CDR1 and CDR2 from the germline V gene are KGHSH and LQKENI. V lost 2 bases and J 4 bases, leaving 10 bases between the germline ends. The CDR3 contains 14 residues. This CDR3 is CASSPWRGPDTQYF. CDR3 in DNA: TGTGCCAGCTCACCATGGAGAGGCCCAGATACGCAGTATTTT.

This clone was found a few times. The genes are TRBV19 and TRBJ2-3; D uncertain. This CDR3 contains 15 residues. CDR1 and CDR2 (germline): LNHDA, SQIVND (reference sequence). Trimming cost V 3 bases and J 0 bases, with 10 bases left between them. CDR3 sequence reads: CASSIAATSTDTQYF. CDR3 DNA: TGTGCCAGTAGTATCGCGGCTACTAGCACAGATACGCAGTATTTT. The full variable domain, in which reference TRBV19 and TRBJ2-3 provide the parts outside the CDR3, is DGGITQSPKYLFRKEGQNVTLSCEQNLNHDAMYWYRQDPGQGLRLIYYSQIVNDFQKGDIAEGYSVSREKKESFPLTVTSAQKNPTAFYLCASSIAATSTDTQYFGPGTRLTVL.

This clone was counted only a few times. V and J are TRBV9 and TRBJ2-5; 8 bases agree with TRBD2. CDR1 is SGDLS and CDR2 is YYNGEE in the germline V gene. The ends lost 4 bases at V and 1 base at J; junction bases unmatched: 3. The CDR3 is made up of 14 amino acids. CDR3 coding DNA: TGTGCCAGCAGCCCCGGACTAGCCCAAGAGACCCAGTACTTC. It is translated as CASSPGLAQETQYF.

The V call is TRBV29-1, the J call TRBJ2-7; D is unclear. The CDR3 length is 13 residues. Germline-derived CDR1 and CDR2 are SQVTM and ANQGSEA. Trimming took 3 bases from V and 0 from J, leaving 9 bases between them. For the CDR3, the DNA is TGCAGCGTTGAGGTTGTCAGCTCCTACGAGCAGTACTTC. Residues: CSVEVVSSYEQYF.

V and J are TRBV5-5 and TRBJ2-7, with TRBD1 as a possible D gene (6 bases). Germline V lookup: CDR1 SGHKS, CDR2 YYEKEE (reference sequence). Between the trimmed V and J ends, which lost 3 bases and 2 bases, there was a span of 9 bases. The CDR3 runs 13 residues. In nucleotides, the CDR3 is TGTGCCAGCAGCTCCGGGACAACCTACGAGCAGTACTTC. It yields the protein CASSSGTTYEQYF.